Each of the 24 T cell receptor beta chains below was sequenced from the same sample in a study of shared clonotypes between healthy human individuals. Produced via immunoSEQ multiplex PCR; TCRdb's table is partial and in-frame only. The sample lists around 550,000 clones, less than 96% seen once, with about 0.064% in the top ten. The sequencing sample was made of naive CD4+ T cells sorted from blood. As for subset: CD45RA+ positively selected. Every receptor here comes from a woman in her thirties in good health.

A few counts support this clone. This chain links TRBV5-1 with TRBJ1-1, with D tentatively TRBD1 (5 bases). Per germline, CDR1 SGHRS and CDR2 YFSETQ. CDR3 length equals 13 residues. Trimming pared 4 bases from V and 4 bases from J, leaving 11 bases between. The CDR3 is CASSLGDGTEAFF. CDR3 nucleotide sequence: TGCGCCAGCAGCCTCGGGGACGGCACTGAAGCTTTCTTT.

The chain has TRBV5-1 and TRBJ2-1; the D gene is possibly TRBD2 (6 bases). The CDR3 is 16 residues long. V lost 3 bases and J lost 4, with 17 bases in between. Germline values: CDR1 SGHRS, CDR2 YFSETQ. The CDR3 here is CASSYYSGGQYNEQFF. The CDR3 DNA reads TGCGCCAGCAGCTACTACAGCGGAGGGCAGTACAATGAGCAGTTCTTC. The full variable domain, completed using reference TRBV5-1 and TRBJ2-1, is KAGVTQTPRYLIKTRGQQVTLSCSPISGHRSVSWYQQTPGQGLQFLFEYFSETQRNKGNFPGRFSGRQFSNSRSEMNVSTLELGDSALYLCASSYYSGGQYNEQFFGPGTRLTVL.

The chain combines TRBV27 with TRBJ2-7; a weak D match, TRBD2 (7 bases). The CDR3 runs to 17 residues. Trimming took 1 base from V and 3 from J, leaving 19 bases between them. Germline CDR1 is MNHEY and CDR2 is SMNVEV (reference sequence). The DNA of the CDR3 is TGTGCCAGCAGTTTATTTGGGGGCGCTGGGGACTACTACGAGCAGTACTTC. This sequence encodes CASSLFGGAGDYYEQYF.

The rearrangement uses TRBV28 and TRBJ1-1; no clear D. Trimming took off 4 bases at V and 1 base at J, with 13 bases between the two ends. The CDR3 runs to 15 residues. Germline V lookup: CDR1 MDHEN, CDR2 SYDVKM. CDR3 amino acids: CASSYIGSKNTEAFF. The CDR3 DNA sequence: TGTGCCAGCAGTTACATCGGCAGCAAGAACACTGAAGCTTTCTTT.

This chain uses TRBV28 with TRBJ1-1, with 7 bases matching TRBD1. This CDR3 region has 13 residues. After removal of 5 bases from V and 3 bases from J, the junction contained 3 bases not matched to a gene. Germline loops: CDR1 MDHEN, CDR2 SYDVKM. CDR3 amino acids: CASSPTGDTEAFF. CDR3 nucleotide sequence: TGTGCCAGCAGTCCCACAGGGGACACTGAAGCTTTCTTT. Full variable domain (missing parts from reference TRBV28 and TRBJ1-1): DVKVTQSSRYLVKRTGEKVFLECVQDMDHENMFWYRQDPGLGLRLIYFSYDVKMKEKGDIPEGYSVSREKKERFSLILESASTNQTSMYLCASSPTGDTEAFFGQGTRLTVV.

The chain uses TRBV10-2 and TRBJ2-1; the D gene could be TRBD1 or TRBD2 (5 bases each). Trimming stripped 6 bases from V and 11 bases from J, with 20 bases between. The CDR3 extends over 14 amino acids. Germline V lookup: CDR1 WSHSY, CDR2 SAAADI. CDR3: CASRLQRDQHQQFF. CDR3 sequence (DNA): TGCGCCAGCAGGTTACAACGGGACCAACATCAGCAGTTCTTC.

The genes are TRBV6-1 and TRBJ1-2; TRBD1 might be the D (6 bases). The CDR3 is made up of 15 amino acids. V lost 8 bases and J lost 5, with 21 bases in between. The germline gives CDR1 MNHNS, CDR2 SASEGT. For the CDR3, the DNA is TGTGCCAGCTGCACCCCGGGACACCTACTTTATGGCTACACCTTC. It is translated as CASCTPGHLLYGYTF.

This chain links TRBV23-1 with TRBJ2-3; no reliable D call. TRBV23-1 has ORF status, its function being uncertain. The CDR3 consists of 13 residues. V was pared by 7 bases and J by 5 bases, with 13 bases between. For the CDR3, the DNA is TGCGCCAGCAAAGGGCCGCTGGTAGATACGCAGTATTTT. Translation: CASKGPLVDTQYF.

The chain couples TRBV5-4 to TRBJ2-5; 8 nucleotides align to TRBD2. V shed 3 bases and J 4 bases; nucleotides not matched to a gene: 5. This CDR3 contains 14 residues. Germline CDR1 reads SGHNT; CDR2 reads YYREEE (reference sequence). The DNA of the CDR3 is TGTGCCAGCAGCTCACCCGGGGGGGTAGAGACCCAGTACTTC. Amino acid sequence: CASSSPGGVETQYF. The variable domain in full, completed from reference TRBV5-4 and TRBJ2-5, reads ETGVTQSPTHLIKTRGQQVTLRCSSQSGHNTVSWYQQALGQGPQFIFQYYREEENGRGNFPPRFSGLQFPNYSSELNVNALELDDSALYLCASSSPGGVETQYFGPGTRLLVL.

This clone was seen once. The rearrangement uses TRBV21-1 and TRBJ2-7; TRBD2 reflects the table's D call only, with no check against the DNA. TRBV21-1 is a pseudogene segment. This CDR3 is built from 15 residues. CDR3 region: CASSKKAGALYEQYF. The CDR3 DNA reads TGTGCCAGCAGCAAGAAGGCGGGAGCGCTCTACGAGCAGTACTTC.

The chain links TRBV6-1 to TRBJ1-1; the match to TRBD1 covers 11 bases. Germline CDR1 and CDR2: MNHNS and SASEGT. The CDR3 spans 16 residues. After removal of 2 bases from V and 0 bases from J, the junction contained 2 bases not matched to a gene. This chain's CDR3 is CASSERDRGMNTEAFF. The CDR3 DNA follows: TGTGCCAGCAGTGAAAGGGACAGGGGGATGAACACTGAAGCTTTCTTT.

This chain joins TRBV2 and TRBJ2-5; TRBD1 might be the D (6 bases). The CDR3 has 12 amino acids. Germline V gene sequence: CDR1 SNHLY, CDR2 FYNNEI. With 6 bases removed from V and 5 bases from J, the gap between germline ends came to 10 bases. CDR3 sequence reads: CASRQGSETQYF. As DNA, the CDR3 is TGTGCCAGCAGACAGGGTTCTGAGACCCAGTACTTC.

The chain combines TRBV27 with TRBJ1-1, with D tentatively TRBD1 (6 bases). Germline-derived CDR1 and CDR2 are MNHEY and SMNVEV (reference sequence). V gave up 8 bases and J gave up 0 bases, with 13 bases separating them. CDR3 size: 14 residues. CDR3 loop: CASGDRYLNTEAFF. CDR3 bases: TGTGCCAGCGGAGACAGGTATTTGAACACTGAAGCTTTCTTT.

The chain uses TRBV6-5 and TRBJ1-1; unclear D gene. The CDR3 is made up of 14 amino acids. V lost 5 bases and J 6 bases, leaving 16 bases between the germline ends. Per germline, CDR1 MNHEY and CDR2 SVGAGI. CDR3 region: CASSLGPSSPEAFF. The CDR3 DNA is TGTGCCAGCAGTCTAGGGCCTTCTTCCCCTGAAGCTTTCTTT.

This clone was detected once. The gene calls are TRBV28 and TRBJ1-1; 12 bases line up with TRBD1. CDR1 is MDHEN and CDR2 is SYDVKM in the germline V gene. With V trimmed by 5 bases and J by 11 bases, 15 bases remained unmatched. The CDR3 length is 16 residues. CDR3 protein: CASSDYLGQGAFGAFF. CDR3 DNA sequence: TGTGCCAGCAGTGATTACTTGGGACAGGGGGCGTTTGGCGCTTTCTTT.

The chain has TRBV7-8 and TRBJ1-4; D is unresolved. The V gene's germline CDR1 is SGHVS and CDR2 FQNEAQ. The CDR3 runs 14 residues. V dropped 4 bases and J dropped 3 bases, with 9 bases sitting between them. CDR3 DNA sequence: TGTGCCAGCAGCTCCCGCTGGGCTAATGAAAAACTGTTTTTT. This translates into CASSSRWANEKLFF.

Concerning this clone: This specimen includes other DNA sequences encoding the same CDR3. The genes are TRBV19 and TRBJ1-5; no reliable D call. V was trimmed by 0 bases and J by 0 bases, leaving 6 bases between them. The V gene's germline CDR1 is LNHDA and CDR2 SQIVND (reference sequence). The CDR3 contains 15 residues. This CDR3 is CASSIDRYSNQPQHF. CDR3 nucleotide sequence: TGTGCCAGTAGTATAGATCGGTATAGCAATCAGCCCCAGCATTTT.

The CDR3 DNA is TGCGCCAGCAGCAGAACCCGGGACAGCTCCTACGAGCAGTACTTC. This translates into CASSRTRDSSYEQYF. V is TRBV5-1 and J is TRBJ2-5, with 7 bases identical to TRBD1. The closer fit of TRBJ2-7 to the DNA end suggests the J call may be wrong. Germline V gene data show CDR1 as SGHRS and CDR2 as YFSETQ. The CDR3 is 15 amino acids.

The gene calls are TRBV11-2 and TRBJ2-5, with D unclear. The CDR3 is 15 amino acids. The germline V and J ends were trimmed by 6 bases and 1 base, with 15 bases remaining between them. Germline values: CDR1 SGHAT, CDR2 FQNNGV. The CDR3 protein is CASSTGPQLQETQYF. CDR3 DNA: TGTGCCAGCAGTACTGGGCCCCAGCTCCAAGAGACCCAGTACTTC.

V usage is TRBV9 and J usage is TRBJ2-3; unclear D gene. CDR1 and CDR2 from the germline V gene are SGDLS and YYNGEE. Trimming took 2 bases from V and 2 from J, leaving 3 bases between them. CDR3 size: 12 residues. CDR3 sequence reads: CASSVNTDTQYF. The CDR3, as DNA: TGTGCCAGCAGCGTCAACACAGATACGCAGTATTTT. Drawing the rest from reference TRBV9 and TRBJ2-3, the complete variable domain is DSGVTQTPKHLITATGQRVTLRCSPRSGDLSVYWYQQSLDQGLQFLIQYYNGEERAKGNILERFSAQQFPDLHSELNLSSLELGDSALYFCASSVNTDTQYFGPGTRLTVL.

The chain couples TRBV5-1 to TRBJ1-6; 8 bases align to TRBD1. The CDR3 has 14 residues. J gave up 10 bases and V 5 bases, and 8 bases lay outside the gene matches. CDR1 is SGHRS and CDR2 is YFSETQ in the germline V gene. The CDR3 is CASRTGVYDSPLHF. The CDR3 coding sequence is TGCGCCAGCAGGACAGGGGTTTACGACTCACCCCTCCACTTT.

Concerning this clone: The same CDR3 arises from other DNA sequences in this sample as well. The V call is TRBV28, the J call TRBJ2-7; 8 positions match TRBD1. The V segment lost 2 bases and the J segment 4 bases; nucleotides outside the gene matches: 1. The CDR3 runs to 13 residues. Germline loops: CDR1 MDHEN, CDR2 SYDVKM. The CDR3 nucleotides read TGTGCCAGCAGTTTAGGACAGGGATACGAGCAGTACTTC. Translating it yields CASSLGQGYEQYF.

The genes are TRBV18 and TRBJ1-2; a possible D gene is TRBD1 (5 bases). The CDR3 loop spans 13 amino acids. The germline V gene encodes CDR1 KGHSH and CDR2 LQKENI. With 2 bases removed from V and 8 bases from J, the gap between germline ends came to 12 bases. This CDR3 is CASSPTGSGGYTF. Here the CDR3 DNA reads TGTGCCAGCTCACCAACAGGTTCGGGAGGCTACACCTTC.

This clone turned up a few times. The chain couples TRBV5-6 to TRBJ2-7; no definite D call. The germline V gene encodes CDR1 SGHDT and CDR2 YYEEEE. With 3 bases removed from V and 3 bases from J, the gap between germline ends came to 16 bases. This CDR3 is built from 15 residues. The CDR3 bases are TGTGCCAGCAGCTCGCGGTACCGGATCCACTACGAGCAGTACTTC. It specifies CASSSRYRIHYEQYF.